These 30 T cell receptor beta chains were all obtained from the same sample, sequenced in a study of post-analysis software for immune sequencing data. General study results and limits: Roughly five TRBV segments appeared more often in patients than in controls, and TRBV5-6, TRBV5-1 and TRBV20-1 were among these.

For these TCRs, the target antigens are not known. Incorporated into the TCR beta cDNA libraries were unique molecular identifiers, which served to reduce PCR and sequencing biases. Via MiXCR, TCRdb re-called the PCR reads, giving one row per CDR3 protein. The repertoire consists of 820,000 or so distinct CDR3 sequences, with roughly 50% occurring once and the leading ten covering about 4.5%. Sample: blood. The receptors derive from a girl between 10 and 17 years old with multiple sclerosis.

The J gene is TRBJ2-3, the V gene TRBV12-3 or TRBV12-4, with a weak D call TRBD2 (7 bases). V was trimmed by 8 bases and J by 0 bases, leaving 15 bases between them. This CDR3 has 15 amino acids. Here the CDR3 reads CASDGGGGSTDTQYF. The CDR3 DNA reads TGTGCCAGCGACGGGGGAGGGGGTAGCACAGATACGCAGTATTTT.

CDR3 sequence reads: CSARVRTPTTYEQYF. The CDR3 coding sequence is TGCAGTGCTAGAGTTCGGACTCCGACAACCTACGAGCAGTACTTC. V and J are TRBV20-1 and TRBJ2-7; a possible D gene is TRBD2 (5 bases). V was clipped by 1 base and J by 2 bases, with 15 bases between them. The CDR3 consists of 15 residues. Germline V lookup: CDR1 DFQATT, CDR2 SNEGSKA (reference sequence).

This sequence joins TRBV6-4 and TRBJ1-1, with D tentatively TRBD1 (6 bases). Germline CDR1 is MRHNA and CDR2 is SNTAGT. V was trimmed by 6 bases and J by 1 base, leaving 12 bases between them. The CDR3 is 14 residues long. In nucleotides, the CDR3 is TGTGCCAGCAGGATACAGGGCTCGAACACTGAAGCTTTCTTT. Amino acid sequence: CASRIQGSNTEAFF.

This chain links TRBV12-3 or TRBV12-4 with TRBJ2-5; 11 bases are shared with TRBD1. The CDR3 covers 14 residues. V shed 3 bases and J 11 bases; nucleotides not matched to a gene: 8. CDR3 protein: CASSFGTGGGEQYF. The CDR3 coding sequence is TGTGCCAGCAGTTTCGGGACAGGGGGTGGTGAGCAGTACTTC.

This rearrangement joins TRBV5-1 to TRBJ2-6, with D possibly TRBD1 on 5 matching bases. Germline V gives CDR1 SGHRS, CDR2 YFSETQ. The CDR3 runs to 15 residues. Trimming pared 2 bases from V and 2 bases from J, leaving 8 bases between. CDR3 region: CASSLKGAGANVLTF. Written as DNA, the CDR3 is TGCGCCAGCAGCTTAAAAGGGGCTGGGGCCAACGTCCTGACTTTC. The variable domain in full, completed from reference TRBV5-1 and TRBJ2-6, reads KAGVTQTPRYLIKTRGQQVTLSCSPISGHRSVSWYQQTPGQGLQFLFEYFSETQRNKGNFPGRFSGRQFSNSRSEMNVSTLELGDSALYLCASSLKGAGANVLTFGAGSRLTVL.

The rearrangement links TRBV27 to TRBJ2-2; D may be TRBD1 or TRBD2 (5 bases each). Germline CDR1 MNHEY, CDR2 SMNVEV (reference sequence). The CDR3 extends over 16 amino acids. Between the trimmed V and J ends, which lost 5 bases and 6 bases, there was a span of 19 bases. The CDR3 nucleotides are TGTGCCAGCAGTCGAACCTCCGGGACCGGCCCCGGGGAGCTGTTTTTT. The encoded protein is CASSRTSGTGPGELFF.

The chain employs TRBV29-1 and TRBJ2-3; 7 bases are shared with TRBD2. CDR1 is SQVTM and CDR2 is ANQGSEA in the germline V gene. With 6 bases clipped from V and 6 bases from J, the junction kept 12 bases outside the gene matches. CDR3 size: 14 residues. CDR3 nucleotides: TGCAGCGTCCAAAGGGCGGGGGAAAGGGATACGCAGTATTTT. Its translation: CSVQRAGERDTQYF.

About this clonotype itself: The junction departs from the called germline gene at one end, perhaps through a read error. This chain joins TRBV7-8 and TRBJ1-6; 9 bases match TRBD1. The CDR3 has 17 amino acids. The V gene's germline CDR1 is SGHVS and CDR2 FQNEAQ. CDR3 amino acids: CASSLAGQGEYNSPPHF. For the CDR3, the DNA is TGTGCCAGCAGCTTAGCGGGACAGGGAGAATATAATTCACCCCCCCACTTT.

The V call is TRBV10-2, the J call TRBJ2-3; TRBD1 matches 9 bases. The junction had 2 bases not matched to a gene; V was cut back by 1 base and J by 0 bases. The CDR3 is 16 amino acids. CDR1 and CDR2 from the germline V gene are WSHSY and SAAADI. The CDR3 region has the DNA TGCGCCAGCAGTGAGTTGGGGACAGGGAGCACAGATACGCAGTATTTT. It encodes CASSELGTGSTDTQYF.

This clonotype was found a few times. The CDR3 nucleotides are TGTGCCACCAGTGATTCGGGGACGCAGTTCTTC. Its translation: CATSDSGTQFF. The V call is TRBV24-1, the J call TRBJ2-1; the D call may be TRBD1 or TRBD2 (5 bases each). Trimming removed 2 bases at V and 12 bases at J, with 7 bases between. This CDR3 is built from 11 residues. Per germline, CDR1 KGHDR and CDR2 SFDVKD.

This CDR3 is CASRLAGGPNEQFF. CDR3 DNA sequence: TGTGCCAGCAGACTAGCGGGAGGGCCGAATGAGCAGTTCTTC. The chain couples TRBV25-1 to TRBJ2-1, with 13 bases that match TRBD2. Per germline, CDR1 MGHDK and CDR2 SYGVNS. The CDR3 is 14 residues long. V shed 6 bases and J 7 bases; nucleotides not matched to a gene: 3.

The chain uses TRBV29-1 and TRBJ2-1; 8 nucleotides align to TRBD2. Looked up from germline, CDR1 is SQVTM and CDR2 is ANQGSEA. The V segment lost 3 bases and the J segment 5 bases; nucleotides outside the gene matches: 6. The length of the CDR3 is 14 residues. The CDR3 nucleotides read TGCAGCGTTGATCACGGGGGGGTACACAATGAGCAGTTCTTC. It encodes CSVDHGGVHNEQFF.

This chain links TRBV7-9 with TRBJ2-5; D is ambiguous. V dropped 2 bases and J dropped 9 bases, with 13 bases sitting between them. Germline V lookup: CDR1 SEHNR, CDR2 FQNEAQ (reference sequence). This CDR3 region has 13 residues. CDR3 amino acids: CASSLSGLWAQYF. Here the CDR3 DNA reads TGTGCCAGCAGCTTATCCGGTCTCTGGGCCCAGTACTTC.

This clonotype was detected once. The junction does not match germline at one end; this may be a read error. V and J are TRBV7-9 and TRBJ2-5; either TRBD1 or TRBD2 may fit D (7 bases each). The DNA end is a closer match to TRBJ2-7, so the J assignment may be wrong. From germline, CDR1 is SEHNR and CDR2 FQNEAQ (reference sequence). This CDR3 comprises 17 residues. CDR3 sequence (DNA): TGCGCCAGCAGCCATTCCCTGGGAGGGGGCTCTATCCACGAGCAGTACTTC. Protein sequence: CASSHSLGGGSIHEQYF.

This chain links TRBV20-1 with TRBJ1-5, with a tentative D call TRBD1 (6 bases). Germline assignment: CDR1 DFQATT and CDR2 SNEGSKA (reference sequence). With 3 bases removed from V and 0 bases from J, the gap between germline ends came to 15 bases. The CDR3 spans 16 residues. The DNA for the CDR3 is TGCAGTGCTAGTCGCGGGGGCCTCAGTAGCAATCAGCCCCAGCATTTT. It specifies CSASRGGLSSNQPQHF.

This chain uses TRBV19 with TRBJ2-4; D may be TRBD1 (6 bases). The J call may be wrong; the DNA end is better matched by TRBJ2-7. CDR1 and CDR2 (germline): LNHDA, SQIVND (reference sequence). The CDR3 consists of 13 residues. CDR3 sequence reads: CASSIGRGNEQYF. The CDR3 region has the DNA TGTGCCAGTAGTATTGGTAGGGGGAACGAGCAGTACTTC.

The J gene is TRBJ2-2, the V gene TRBV20-1, with D unresolved. This CDR3 spans 13 amino acids. Between the trimmed V and J ends, which lost 3 bases and 1 base, there was a span of 6 bases. CDR1 and CDR2 from the germline V gene are DFQATT and SNEGSKA (reference sequence). In DNA form, the CDR3 reads TGCAGTGCTAGTAACGGGAACACCGGGGAGCTGTTTTTT. Amino acid sequence: CSASNGNTGELFF.

As for this clonotype: At one end, the junction sequence differs from germline, possibly due to a read error. The genes are TRBV6-2 or TRBV6-3 and TRBJ2-2, with D tentatively TRBD1 (6 bases). In germline, CDR1 is MNHEY, CDR2 SVGEGT. The CDR3 runs 17 residues. This CDR3 reads CASSYSPDRQNTGERFF. Here the CDR3 DNA reads TGTGCCAGCAGTTACTCCCCGGACAGACAAAACACCGGGGAGCGGTTTTTT.

The chain combines TRBV6-6 with TRBJ1-5; D is unclear. V lost 3 bases, J lost 6 bases, and 12 bases lay in between. Germline V gives CDR1 MNHNY, CDR2 SVGAGI (reference sequence). CDR3 length equals 14 residues. CDR3 loop: CASSYMETSQPQHF. For the CDR3, the DNA is TGTGCCAGCAGTTATATGGAGACCAGTCAGCCCCAGCATTTT.

V gene TRBV18 combines with J gene TRBJ2-4; D gene unclear. With the DNA end fitting TRBJ2-7 better, the J assignment may be wrong. CDR1 KGHSH and CDR2 LQKENI come from the germline V gene. The CDR3 extends over 12 amino acids. DNA of the CDR3: TGTGCCAGCTCATCCCTAATCTACGAGCAGTACTTC. Protein product: CASSSLIYEQYF.

This clonotype was recorded a few times. The chain links TRBV20-1 to TRBJ2-1; no clear D. Per germline, CDR1 DFQATT and CDR2 SNEGSKA (reference sequence). CDR3 length: 13 residues. V was shortened by 2 bases and J by 3 bases, with 8 bases between the two germline ends. CDR3 sequence: CSARLGVYNEQFF. The DNA of the CDR3 is TGCAGTGCTAGACTGGGTGTCTACAATGAGCAGTTCTTC.

This clonotype showed up just a few times. V is TRBV6-5 and J is TRBJ2-1; 7 nucleotides match TRBD2. CDR1 is MNHEY, CDR2 SVGAGI, per germline. V shed 0 bases, J shed 3 bases, and the junction held 2 bases outside the gene matches. This CDR3 comprises 15 residues. Here the CDR3 reads CASSYSGGGYNEQFF. The CDR3 DNA reads TGTGCCAGCAGTTACTCCGGCGGGGGCTACAATGAGCAGTTCTTC.

CDR3 protein: CASSSSGLHTDTQYF. As DNA, the CDR3 is TGTGCCAGCAGTTCTTCCGGACTACACACAGATACGCAGTATTTT. This sequence joins TRBV12-3 or TRBV12-4 and TRBJ2-3; the D gene is possibly TRBD2 (6 bases). CDR3 size: 15 residues. Trimming took off 4 bases at V and 2 bases at J, with 13 bases between the two ends.

This clonotype showed up just a few times. The J gene is TRBJ1-1, the V gene TRBV7-9; 8 nucleotides line up with TRBD1. V shed 5 bases and J 7 bases; nucleotides not matched to a gene: 12. The CDR3 has 15 amino acids. Germline assignment: CDR1 SEHNR and CDR2 FQNEAQ (reference sequence). The CDR3 nucleotides read TGTGCCAGCAGCCCGAAGACGGGACAGGACTTTGAAGCTTTCTTT. Protein product: CASSPKTGQDFEAFF.

This clonotype was seen more than once but under ten times. This chain joins TRBV5-1 and TRBJ2-7; a weak D match, TRBD2 (6 bases). Trimming took 5 bases from V and 7 from J, leaving 22 bases between them. The CDR3 has 15 residues. Germline V gene data show CDR1 as SGHRS and CDR2 as YFSETQ. The CDR3 DNA reads TGCGCCAGCAGTTTGCTCGCGGGACCCCCCGGGGAGCAGTACTTC. Its protein product is CASSLLAGPPGEQYF.

This chain joins TRBV12-5 and TRBJ2-3; no definite D call. V was pared by 5 bases and J by 1 base, with 10 bases between. The CDR3 length is 14 residues. Germline assignment: CDR1 LGHNT and CDR2 FRNRAP. The CDR3 reads CASGTRTGTDTQYF. The DNA for the CDR3 is TGTGCTAGTGGTACACGGACGGGCACAGATACGCAGTATTTT.

V gene TRBV20-1 combines with J gene TRBJ2-3; 14 bases agree with TRBD2. The trim removed 1 base at V and 5 bases at J, leaving 8 bases unmatched. Germline V gene data show CDR1 as DFQATT and CDR2 as SNEGSKA (reference sequence). The CDR3 loop spans 17 amino acids. CDR3 DNA sequence: TGCAGTGCTAGAGTCCTCCTGACTAGCGGGAGGGAAGATACGCAGTATTTT. This encodes CSARVLLTSGREDTQYF.

V gene TRBV10-3 combines with J gene TRBJ2-3, with 8 bases matching TRBD1. Unmatched junction bases numbered 4, after V lost 6 bases and J lost 2 bases. The germline CDR1 and CDR2 sequences are ENHRY and SYGVKD. CDR3 length equals 14 residues. Written as DNA, the CDR3 is TGTGCCATCAGGGGGACAGGAGCCACAGATACGCAGTATTTT. This sequence encodes CAIRGTGATDTQYF.

The J gene is TRBJ1-2, the V gene TRBV12-3 or TRBV12-4; a possible D gene is TRBD1 (6 bases). The CDR3 runs to 15 residues. V was clipped by 2 bases and J by 2 bases, with 12 bases between them. The CDR3 spells CASSLNGGRNYGYTF. The DNA for the CDR3 is TGTGCCAGCAGTTTAAATGGGGGGCGGAACTATGGCTACACCTTC.

This clonotype was seen a handful of times. The chain joins TRBV5-1 to TRBJ2-1; maybe TRBD2 (6 bases). Trimming removed 3 bases at V and 10 bases at J, with 14 bases between. Germline values: CDR1 SGHRS, CDR2 YFSETQ. The CDR3 length is 13 residues. CDR3 in amino acids: CASSSLTGGEQFF. The CDR3 bases are TGCGCCAGCAGCTCTCTGACTGGGGGGGAGCAGTTCTTC.